These 5 T cell receptor beta chains were all obtained from the same sample, sequenced in a study of blood T cell repertoires in COVID-19. This table comes from immunoSEQ multiplex PCR, and its TCRdb copy is limited to in-frame clones, with some not included. Here the sample spans roughly 64,000 clones, roughly 70% being singletons. Sequenced input: PBMCs or T cells enriched from blood (not recorded which). These receptors all stem from a woman aged 55-70 years who had been exposed to COVID-19.

The rearrangement uses TRBV12-3 or TRBV12-4 and TRBJ1-2; no firm D call. Trimming shortened V by 6 bases and J by 4 bases, and 12 bases separated the two germline ends. The CDR3 has 13 amino acids. CDR3 sequence (DNA): TGTGCCAGCAGCGCCGGTAGTAGCTATGGCTACACCTTC. Translating it yields CASSAGSSYGYTF.

The CDR3 reads CASSPGLAGAPLEQFF. The CDR3 DNA is TGTGCCAGCAGCCCAGGACTAGCGGGAGCCCCCCTGGAGCAGTTCTTC. The chain has TRBV7-6 and TRBJ2-1; 13 nucleotides match TRBD2. Germline CDR1 and CDR2: SGHVS and FNYEAQ. The ends lost 5 bases at V and 10 bases at J; junction bases unmatched: 11. The CDR3 extends over 16 amino acids.

This chain joins TRBV19 and TRBJ2-2; the match to TRBD2 covers 10 bases. The V segment lost 2 bases and the J segment 7 bases; nucleotides outside the gene matches: 7. The CDR3 loop spans 16 amino acids. CDR1 LNHDA and CDR2 SQIVND come from the germline V gene (reference sequence). This CDR3 reads CASSILLAGAGGELFF. The CDR3, as DNA: TGTGCCAGTAGTATACTCCTAGCGGGAGCGGGCGGGGAGCTGTTTTTT.

V usage is TRBV5-1 and J usage is TRBJ1-4; tentative D call: TRBD1 (6 bases). CDR3 size: 15 residues. Trimming stripped 4 bases from V and 4 bases from J, with 14 bases between. Germline V CDR1 and CDR2: SGHRS, YFSETQ. The CDR3 here is CASSVTTGNNEKLFF. CDR3 nucleotide sequence: TGCGCCAGCAGCGTAACTACAGGGAATAATGAAAAACTGTTTTTT.

The V and J genes are TRBV18 and TRBJ2-7; no clear D gene. CDR3 length equals 13 residues. The germline V and J ends were trimmed by 2 bases and 3 bases, with 8 bases remaining between them. CDR1 and CDR2 from the germline V gene are KGHSH and LQKENI. CDR3 amino acids: CASSPLLLYEQYF. The CDR3 coding sequence is TGTGCCAGCTCACCATTACTCCTCTACGAGCAGTACTTC.